This is a list of T cell receptor beta chains from one sample in a study of blood T cell repertoires in COVID-19. The assay was immunoSEQ multiplex PCR, and TCRdb's table has in-frame clones only and misses some. The data contain about 400,000 clones, 89% of them singletons. Sequenced material: PBMCs or T cells enriched from blood (not recorded which). These receptors all stem from a woman aged 25 to 39 who had recovered from COVID-19. Both conserved end residues are part of each CDR3. Fields, in order: D gene, J gene, clone size, V gene, CDR3 protein, CDR3 DNA. A D gene is named only where the DNA matches it firmly. Size is omitted from some rows. Given values are once, few, many or a class for expanded clones.

>TRBD2|TRBJ2-1|.|TRBV5-1
CASSLPGLAGRGQFF
TGCGCCAGCAGCTTGCCTGGACTAGCGGGACGGGGGCAGTTCTTC
>TRBD2|TRBJ2-1|.|TRBV6-2/TRBV6-3
CASSYRGSGSGFNEQFF
TGTGCCAGCAGTTATAGGGGTAGCGGGAGTGGGTTCAATGAGCAGTTCTTC
>.|TRBJ2-5|once|TRBV28
CASSDRSAVQETQYF
TGTGCCAGCAGCGACAGGTCGGCGGTACAAGAGACCCAGTACTTC
>.|TRBJ1-4|.|TRBV12-3/TRBV12-4
CASSFLGREKLFF
TGTGCCAGCAGTTTTCTGGGGCGAGAAAAACTGTTTTTT
>.|TRBJ1-5|few|TRBV9
CASSTTGDSNQPQHF
TGTGCCAGCAGCACAACGGGGGATAGCAATCAGCCCCAGCATTTT
>.|TRBJ1-4|.|TRBV5-1
CASSLEPGVNEKLFF
TGCGCCAGCAGCTTGGAACCAGGGGTTAATGAAAAACTGTTTTTT
>TRBD1|TRBJ2-5|.|TRBV19
CASSISGTVQETQYF
TGTGCCAGTAGTATCAGTGGGACAGTACAAGAGACCCAGTACTTC
>.|TRBJ1-1|.|TRBV2
CASGGTPGGMNTEAFF
TGTGCCAGCGGCGGGACACCGGGAGGGATGAACACTGAAGCTTTCTTT
>TRBD1|TRBJ2-7|.|TRBV11-3
CASSLAGGLGEQYF
TGTGCCAGCAGCTTAGCAGGGGGCTTGGGCGAGCAGTACTTC
>.|TRBJ1-5|.|TRBV7-3
CASSLYFGQPQHF
TGTGCCAGCAGCTTGTACTTCGGGCAGCCCCAGCATTTT
>TRBD1|TRBJ2-7|once|TRBV19
CASRDSNFYEQYF
TGTGCCAGCCGGGACAGTAATTTTTACGAGCAGTACTTC
>TRBD1|TRBJ2-3|.|TRBV11-2
CASSPWTGGTDTQYF
TGTGCCAGCAGCCCCTGGACAGGGGGCACAGATACGCAGTATTTT
>.|TRBJ1-2|few|TRBV10-3
CAISESGAEGYTF
TGTGCCATCAGTGAGTCAGGGGCAGAGGGCTACACCTTC
>.|TRBJ2-7|.|TRBV18
CASSPLAAYEQYF
TGTGCCAGCTCACCATTAGCGGCCTACGAGCAGTACTTC
>TRBD1|TRBJ1-6|.|TRBV6-1
CASSAQWRTGGENSPLHF
TGTGCCAGCAGTGCGCAGTGGAGGACAGGGGGCGAGAATTCACCCCTCCACTTT